This T cell receptor (beta chain) was sequenced in a study of cytomegalovirus exposure and HLA in healthy donors. Primers included in the PCR were 60 Vbeta and 13 Jbeta primers. The method was immunoSEQ multiplex PCR; TCRdb's version includes in-frame clones alone and lacks a portion of them. The sample includes 40,000 or so clones. The V gene end was trimmed by 3 bases and the J gene end by 1 base; junction bases not matched to a gene: 5. The germline V gene encodes CDR1 KGHSH and CDR2 LQKENI. The length of the CDR3 is 16 residues. This TCR was recovered from a male donor in good health and CMV-seronegative. The genes are TRBV18 and TRBJ1-3; TRBD1 agrees at 8 bases. Sample: PBMCs. CDR3 coding DNA: TGTGCCAGCTCACCTGCAGGACAGGGATCTGGAAACACCATATATTTT. Its translation is CASSPAGQGSGNTIYF.